The rows below give T cell receptor beta chains drawn from one sample of a study of TIL therapy for anti-PD-1-resistant metastatic lung cancer. Sequenced by immunoSEQ multiplex PCR; TCRdb stores in-frame clones only, minus some. This sample has some 46,000 clones, with roughly 85% found just once. The sequences come from blood, collected at baseline. The receptors here all came from a man in his 70s with non-small cell lung cancer. CDR3s include the opening cysteine and the closing phenylalanine or tryptophan. Not every row has a clone size; where given, it reads once, few, many or a size class.

len	v_gene	abundance	j_gene	CDR3aa
14	TRBV7-7	NA	TRBJ2-5	CASSPWDRGETQYF
14	TRBV4-2	NA	TRBJ2-7	CASSVGTGSYEQYF
15	TRBV15	NA	TRBJ2-3	CATSRDPGSTDTQYF
18	TRBV14	NA	TRBJ2-1	CASSQDEGGRGLYNEQFF
15	TRBV30	NA	TRBJ1-5	CAWSSGGNSNQPQHF
15	TRBV7-8	NA	TRBJ2-3	CASSLRGELADTQYF
14	TRBV9	once	TRBJ1-5	CASSVAGVNQPQHF
13	TRBV27	NA	TRBJ2-1	CASLARSYNEQFF
11	TRBV20-1	NA	TRBJ2-3	CSANGLDTQYF
15	TRBV6-5	NA	TRBJ1-3	CASSQEIGGTNTIYF
14	TRBV28	NA	TRBJ2-2	CASLGGGNTGELFF
14	TRBV7-9	once	TRBJ2-6	CASSIFGGANVLTF
15	TRBV10-1	NA	TRBJ2-5	CASSEGGQGVQTQYF
12	TRBV7-8	NA	TRBJ1-1	CASSRGGTEAFF
11	TRBV10-3	few	TRBJ1-1	CAISEGPEAFF
15	TRBV19	NA	TRBJ2-5	CASSIEGLAGETQYF
14	TRBV4-3	NA	TRBJ2-5	CASSQSGERETQYF
16	TRBV6-1	NA	TRBJ2-3	CASSGHRGRSTDTQYF
12	TRBV2	once	TRBJ2-1	CASNPDRGEQFF
12	TRBV6-5	NA	TRBJ1-2	CASSYEGHGYTF
15	TRBV27	NA	TRBJ2-1	CASSSPPVRTNEQFF
17	TRBV1	NA	TRBJ2-5	CTSSQEWGLESGETQYF
15	TRBV5-1	NA	TRBJ2-2	CASSFGGGPLGELFF
16	TRBV19	NA	TRBJ1-4	CASSPWDGATNEKLFF
16	TRBV19	NA	TRBJ2-4	CASSIAGMLAKNIQYF
17	TRBV5-1	NA	TRBJ2-7	CASSLAKVIADRGEQYF
11	TRBV2	NA	TRBJ2-1	CATRIYNEQFF
13	TRBV4-3	NA	TRBJ2-3	CASSQDGTDTQYF
14	TRBV29-1	NA	TRBJ2-1	CSVGTSGRGDEQFF
14	TRBV18	NA	TRBJ1-6	CASSETGGHSPLHF
13	TRBV11-2	NA	TRBJ1-2	CASSRDRDRGYTF
15	TRBV29-1	few	TRBJ1-2	CSVETGTGFNYGYTF
16	TRBV14	NA	TRBJ2-1	CASSPPNGRGYNEQFF
13	TRBV19	once	TRBJ2-5	CASSHSGQETQYF
16	TRBV6-5	once	TRBJ2-7	CASSYSVGGSSYEQYF
15	TRBV18	NA	TRBJ2-1	CASSPRDRGDNEQFF
16	TRBV28	once	TRBJ1-4	CASSLNTGVANEKLFF
17	TRBV11-2	NA	TRBJ2-7	CASSIPSGQPRSYEQYF
14	TRBV6-1	NA	TRBJ2-3	CASSDAGAIDTQYF
15	TRBV18	NA	TRBJ1-1	CASSPGRELDTEAFF
12	TRBV27	NA	TRBJ2-5	CASSGQGETQYF
12	TRBV5-1	NA	TRBJ2-1	CASSLEGHEQFF
13	TRBV19	NA	TRBJ2-2	CASSEERVGELFF